This entry lists 16 T cell receptor beta chains sequenced from one sample in a study of T cell responses to AZD1222 COVID-19 vaccine. Measured with immunoSEQ multiplex PCR; TCRdb has only the in-frame clones, and not every one. The data hold fewer than 200,000 clones, with roughly nine tenths observed a single time. The sample here was peripheral blood, taken 28 days after the second AZD1222 dose. These TCRs come from an adult who received the AZD1222 COVID-19 vaccine.

This chain links TRBV7-3 with TRBJ2-7, with D maybe TRBD2 (5 bases). Germline V gene sequence: CDR1 SGHTA, CDR2 FQGTGA. Deletions cut 5 bases from V and 7 bases from J, with 9 bases between. CDR3 size: 11 residues. CDR3 coding DNA: TGTGCCAGCAGCACACGGGATGAGCAGTACTTC. Translated: CASSTRDEQYF.

This clone was detected only once. The chain couples TRBV15 to TRBJ2-1; no definite D call. In germline, CDR1 is LNHNV, CDR2 YYDKDF (reference sequence). The ends were cut back, 0 bases at V and 6 bases at J, with 12 bases in the middle. The CDR3 is 15 residues long. CDR3 sequence reads: CATSRDASIANEQFF. As DNA, the CDR3 is TGTGCCACCAGCAGAGATGCGTCGATAGCCAATGAGCAGTTCTTC.

The chain joins TRBV3-1 (or the pseudogene TRBV3-2) to TRBJ2-2; tentative D call: TRBD2 (6 bases). Germline V lookup: CDR1 LGHDT, CDR2 YNNKEL (reference sequence). The CDR3 is 17 amino acids. V was shortened by 1 base and J by 6 bases, with 18 bases between the two germline ends. The CDR3: CASSQGTPGSNAGELFF. As DNA, the CDR3 is TGTGCCAGCAGCCAAGGGACCCCCGGGAGTAACGCCGGGGAGCTGTTTTTT.

The V gene is TRBV24-1, the J gene TRBJ2-2; 9 nucleotides agree with TRBD2. CDR3 size: 14 residues. Germline V CDR1 and CDR2: KGHDR, SFDVKD. The V and J ends lost 6 bases and 7 bases, in that order; junction bases with no gene match: 5. The CDR3 nucleotides are TGTGCCACCAGTCGAGCGGGGGGCGTCGGGGAGCTGTTTTTT. Translation: CATSRAGGVGELFF.

This chain links TRBV18 with TRBJ1-2; TRBD1 aligns across 11 bases. The CDR3 runs 16 residues. The trim removed 4 bases at V and 6 bases at J, leaving 10 bases unmatched. CDR1 is KGHSH, CDR2 LQKENI, per germline. The CDR3 DNA follows: TGTGCCAGCTCACGGTCTCAGGACAGGGGGCTGGATGGCTACACCTTC. Protein sequence: CASSRSQDRGLDGYTF.

The chain recombines TRBV12-3 or TRBV12-4 with TRBJ2-1; TRBD1 aligns across 9 bases. V was pared by 6 bases and J by 8 bases, with 5 bases of the junction left unmatched. The CDR3 spans 13 residues. CDR3 in amino acids: CASSRRTGDEQFF. The DNA for the CDR3 is TGTGCCAGCAGCCGACGGACAGGGGATGAGCAGTTCTTC.

This chain links TRBV9 with TRBJ2-3, with D uncertain. Germline CDR1 SGDLS, CDR2 YYNGEE. This CDR3 comprises 14 residues. Trimming stripped 0 bases from V and 4 bases from J, with 9 bases between. The CDR3 sequence is CASSVVETSDTQYF. The CDR3 DNA reads TGTGCCAGCAGCGTAGTCGAAACTTCAGATACGCAGTATTTT.

This CDR3 is CASSMAASGSTDTQYF. The CDR3 DNA reads as TGTGCCAGTAGTATGGCGGCTAGCGGAAGCACAGATACGCAGTATTTT. The genes are TRBV19 and TRBJ2-3; TRBD2 aligns across 7 bases. The V gene end was trimmed by 3 bases and the J gene end by 0 bases; junction bases not matched to a gene: 6. Germline V CDR1 and CDR2: LNHDA, SQIVND (reference sequence). The CDR3 is 16 amino acids.

The chain couples TRBV4-2 to TRBJ1-5; no reliable D call. This CDR3 spans 14 amino acids. Germline lookup yields CDR1 LGHNA and CDR2 YNFKEQ. Trimming took 8 bases from V and 2 from J, leaving 13 bases between them. The DNA of the CDR3 is TGTGCCAGCCCGCCGGGCGGGTGCAATCAGCCCCAGCATTTT. Encoded protein: CASPPGGCNQPQHF.

The CDR3 region has the DNA TGTGCCAGCAGCACCCTCGGACAGGGCAAAAACATTCAGTACTTC. Translated: CASSTLGQGKNIQYF. This rearrangement joins TRBV27 to TRBJ2-4, with TRBD1 identical over 8 bases. Germline assignment: CDR1 MNHEY and CDR2 SMNVEV (reference sequence). The trim removed 6 bases at V and 3 bases at J, leaving 7 bases unmatched. This CDR3 has 15 amino acids.

The chain combines TRBV4-2 with TRBJ2-3; 10 nucleotides align to TRBD1. Trimming took 2 bases from V and 0 from J; bases not matched to a gene: 8. This CDR3 is built from 18 residues. Germline CDR1 LGHNA, CDR2 YNFKEQ. CDR3 DNA: TGTGCCAGCAGCCAAAGGGACAGGGGCCGGATTAGCACAGATACGCAGTATTTT. Its translation is CASSQRDRGRISTDTQYF.

The chain employs TRBV5-5 and TRBJ1-4; D remains unclear. Trimming left V 0 bases short and J 5 bases short, with 8 bases between. Germline CDR1 reads SGHKS; CDR2 reads YYEKEE (reference sequence). This CDR3 is 14 amino acids long. CDR3 residues: CASSLERINEKLFF. The CDR3 DNA is TGTGCCAGCAGCTTGGAACGGATAAATGAAAAACTGTTTTTT.

The V call is TRBV18, the J call TRBJ1-2; 12 bases fit TRBD1. The CDR3 is made up of 16 amino acids. Trimming cost V 4 bases and J 8 bases; bases outside gene matches: 11. Germline assignment: CDR1 KGHSH and CDR2 LQKENI. CDR3 residues: CASSHGTGGGIQGYTF. The CDR3 nucleotides read TGTGCCAGCTCACACGGGACAGGGGGCGGAATACAGGGCTACACCTTC.

This clone was detected once. The rearrangement joins TRBV7-3 to TRBJ1-6, with 7 bases fitting TRBD1. Per germline, CDR1 SGHTA and CDR2 FQGTGA. CDR3 size: 18 residues. Unmatched junction bases numbered 11, after V lost 1 base and J lost 5 bases. The CDR3: CASSLKPRQGGNNSPLHF. The CDR3 nucleotides are TGTGCCAGCAGCTTAAAACCCCGACAGGGCGGGAATAATTCACCCCTCCACTTT.

This chain uses TRBV5-6 with TRBJ1-5; 7 bases are a match to TRBD1. CDR1 is SGHDT, CDR2 YYEEEE, per germline. After removal of 4 bases from V and 0 bases from J, the junction contained 4 bases not matched to a gene. CDR3 length: 15 residues. As DNA, the CDR3 is TGTGCCAGCAGCCCGGGACAGCATAGCAATCAGCCCCAGCATTTT. This gives the protein CASSPGQHSNQPQHF.

CDR3 sequence reads: CASSPRWDKNTEAFF. CDR3 DNA: TGTGCCAGCAGCCCCAGGTGGGACAAGAACACTGAAGCTTTCTTT. The rearrangement uses TRBV7-6 and TRBJ1-1, with D perhaps matching TRBD1 (6 bases). Trimming removed 5 bases at V and 1 base at J, with 14 bases between. Germline CDR1 reads SGHVS; CDR2 reads FNYEAQ. The CDR3 is made up of 15 amino acids.